These 3 T cell receptor beta chains were sequenced from one sample in a study of blood T cells in healthy people across ages. Combining a sample-barcoded 5' primer with a J-beta primer mix, a second PCR ran for roughly 7 to 11 cycles. TCRdb passed the 5' RACE reads through MiXCR, listing each CDR3 protein once. The sample has about 1.8 million distinct CDR3 sequences; around half are singletons. The specimen was blood. The source of these receptors is a woman aged 40 to 49 in good health.

V gene TRBV29-1 combines with J gene TRBJ1-2; D might be TRBD1 (5 bases). Deletions cut 7 bases from V and 4 bases from J, with 16 bases between. CDR1 and CDR2 from the germline V gene are SQVTM and ANQGSEA. There are 13 residues in the CDR3. The CDR3 coding sequence is TGCAGCGCGGTAGGGGACGGGCTCTATGGCTACACCTTC. Its protein product is CSAVGDGLYGYTF.

This clonotype was seen a few times. The V gene is TRBV7-9, the J gene TRBJ2-7; D is tentatively TRBD1 or TRBD2 (6 bases each). The ends were cut back, 8 bases at V and 1 base at J, with 12 bases in the middle. Germline CDR1 SEHNR, CDR2 FQNEAQ (reference sequence). This CDR3 comprises 13 residues. The CDR3 loop reads CASQGGQSYEQYF. Written as DNA, the CDR3 is TGTGCCAGCCAGGGAGGACAGTCCTACGAGCAGTACTTC.

J is TRBJ1-2 and V is TRBV20-1, with D unresolved. With 0 bases removed from V and 6 bases from J, the gap between germline ends came to 11 bases. Germline loops: CDR1 DFQATT, CDR2 SNEGSKA (reference sequence). The CDR3 length is 13 residues. The chain's CDR3 is CSARDSGFDGYTF. The CDR3 DNA reads TGCAGTGCTAGAGATTCGGGTTTCGATGGCTACACCTTC.